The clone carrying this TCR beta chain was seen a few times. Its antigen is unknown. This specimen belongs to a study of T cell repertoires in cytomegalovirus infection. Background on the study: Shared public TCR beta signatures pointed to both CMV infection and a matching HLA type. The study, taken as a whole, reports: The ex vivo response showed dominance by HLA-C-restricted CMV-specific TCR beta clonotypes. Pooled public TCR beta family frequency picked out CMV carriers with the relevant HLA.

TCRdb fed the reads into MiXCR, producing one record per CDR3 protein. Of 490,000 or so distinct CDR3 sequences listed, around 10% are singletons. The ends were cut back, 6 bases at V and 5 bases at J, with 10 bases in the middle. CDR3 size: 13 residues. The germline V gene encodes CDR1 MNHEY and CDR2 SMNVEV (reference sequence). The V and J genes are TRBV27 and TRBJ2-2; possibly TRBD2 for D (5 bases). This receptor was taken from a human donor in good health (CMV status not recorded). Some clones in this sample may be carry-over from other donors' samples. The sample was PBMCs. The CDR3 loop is CASRTKGTGELFF. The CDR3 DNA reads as TGTGCCAGCAGGACTAAGGGAACCGGGGAGCTGTTTTTT.